The sequence of this TCR beta chain was determined in a study of blood T cell repertoires in COVID-19. About the research overall: Collection of acute and convalescent COVID-19 samples took place in the United States, Italy and Spain. PBMCs, B-cell-depleted T cells, or T cells were the source of the cDNA or gDNA that made up the material.

Original methodology: Cell counts per sample came from amplifying reference gene primers. The protocol was immunoSEQ multiplex PCR, while the TCRdb copy is restricted to in-frame clones and leaves out a portion. D and trimming come from the DNA, and the V and J calls and clone size come from that table. Among some 150,000 clones listed, around 84% were seen once. V gave up 2 bases and J gave up 9 bases; unmatched junction bases: 4. Germline lookup yields CDR1 GTSNPN and CDR2 SVGIG (reference sequence). CDR3 size: 14 residues. Sequenced sample: peripheral blood. This TCR was recovered from a man at least 80 years old with acute or convalescent COVID-19. The rearrangement links TRBV30 to TRBJ2-3, with TRBD2 identical over 14 bases. In nucleotides, the CDR3 is TGTGCCTGGAGTAAGACTAGCGGGGGGGCCACGCAGTATTTT. This encodes CAWSKTSGGATQYF.